This is a list of T cell receptor beta chains from one sample in a study of T cell repertoires in cytomegalovirus infection. No cognate antigen is known for these TCRs. One entry per CDR3 protein results from TCRdb running MiXCR on the reads. Of 49,000 or so distinct CDR3 sequences detected, around 21% appear once; the ten largest clones hold about 53%. The sample here was CD8+ T cells from cultured PBMCs, taken from culture after CMV antigen stimulation. These receptor sequences come from a human donor in good health (CMV status not recorded). Some clones in this sample may be carry-over from other donors' samples. Each CDR3 is given with its conserved first and last residue. The order of the fields is D gene, J gene, clone size, V gene, CDR3 protein, CDR3 DNA. A D gene is named only where the DNA matches it firmly. Not all rows give a size; the values are once, few, many and, for expanded clones, a class.

.	TRBJ2-7	many	TRBV7-9	CASSLRQDTYEQYF	TGTGCCAGCAGCTTACGACAGGACACCTACGAGCAGTACTTC
.	TRBJ2-1	few	TRBV4-1	CASSQEWAMGYNEQFF	TGCGCCAGCAGCCAAGAATGGGCCATGGGCTACAATGAGCAGTTCTTC
TRBD1	TRBJ2-5	many	TRBV7-9	CASSSGGRETQYF	TGTGCCAGCAGCTCAGGGGGCCGGGAGACCCAGTACTTC
.	TRBJ1-1	many	TRBV12-3/TRBV12-4	CASSLGGVEAFF	TGTGCCAGCAGTTTAGGGGGAGTTGAAGCTTTCTTT
TRBD2	TRBJ2-3	.	TRBV2	CASSETLAETDTQYF	TGTGCCAGCAGTGAAACCCTAGCGGAGACAGATACGCAGTATTTT
TRBD2	TRBJ2-1	many	TRBV6-2/TRBV6-3	CASSSTSGYNEQFF	TGTGCCAGCAGTTCGACTAGCGGCTACAATGAGCAGTTCTTC
.	TRBJ1-3	many	TRBV7-9	CASSLAPGTGNTIYF	TGTGCCAGCAGCTTAGCGCCAGGGACTGGAAACACCATATATTTT
.	TRBJ2-1	.	TRBV19	CASSIGGNEQFF	TGTGCCAGTAGTATTGGGGGCAATGAGCAGTTCTTC
.	TRBJ1-4	many	TRBV7-2	CASSLVPAGFVEKLFF	TGTGCCAGCAGCTTAGTTCCGGCAGGGTTTGTTGAAAAACTGTTTTTT
TRBD1	TRBJ1-5	many	TRBV20-1	CSARGGQSNHQPQHF	TGCAGTGCTAGAGGGGGACAGTCAAACCATCAGCCCCAGCATTTT
.	TRBJ2-3	many	TRBV6-5	CASSQQRGGLSTDTQYF	TGTGCCAGCAGCCAACAAAGGGGCGGGCTGAGCACAGATACGCAGTATTTT
.	TRBJ2-7	few	TRBV28	CASSSMMTGGSYEQYF	TGTGCCAGCAGTTCGATGATGACAGGAGGCTCCTACGAGCAGTACTTC
.	TRBJ1-4	.	TRBV5-8	CASSQNPGVTNEKLFF	TGTGCCAGCAGCCAAAACCCGGGCGTCACTAATGAAAAACTGTTTTTT
TRBD2	TRBJ2-1	many	TRBV28	CASSFLAGGPPSNEQFF	TGTGCCAGCAGTTTCCTAGCGGGGGGCCCGCCCTCCAATGAGCAGTTCTTC
.	TRBJ1-1	many	TRBV12-3/TRBV12-4	CASSARDLVNTEAFF	TGTGCCAGCAGTGCCCGGGACCTGGTTAACACTGAAGCTTTCTTT
.	TRBJ1-2	few	TRBV5-6	CASSSGPGNREANYGYTF	TGTGCCAGCAGCTCGGGACCTGGTAACAGGGAAGCTAACTATGGCTACACCTTC
.	TRBJ2-6	.	TRBV20-1	CSAVPEYSGANVLTF	TGCAGTGCTGTACCCGAGTATTCTGGGGCCAACGTCCTGACTTTC
.	TRBJ2-3	.	TRBV7-6	CASSSPSDTQYF	TGTGCCAGCAGCTCCCCTTCAGATACGCAGTATTTT
.	TRBJ1-2	.	TRBV12-3/TRBV12-4	CASSSRGPPNYGYTF	TGTGCCAGCAGTTCGCGGGGACCTCCTAACTATGGCTACACCTTC
.	TRBJ2-3	.	TRBV19	CASSTRVGRDTQYF	TGTGCCAGTAGTACCCGGGTCGGACGAGATACGCAGTATTTT
TRBD1	TRBJ1-2	few	TRBV20-1	CSAIGPGQGDLNYGYTF	TGCAGTGCCATCGGCCCGGGACAGGGGGACCTGAACTATGGCTACACCTTC
TRBD1	TRBJ2-2	.	TRBV28	CASSPRTGSTGELFF	TGTGCCAGCAGTCCCCGGACAGGGAGCACCGGGGAGCTGTTTTTT
TRBD2	TRBJ2-5	.	TRBV5-1	CASSLGTGGQETQYF	TGCGCCAGCAGCTTGGGAACGGGGGGACAAGAGACCCAGTACTTC
.	TRBJ2-6	.	TRBV7-9	CASSSPTVSGANVLTF	TGTGCCAGCAGCTCCCCGACAGTCTCTGGGGCCAACGTCCTGACTTTC
TRBD2	TRBJ2-3	few	TRBV20-1	CSARGSGATDTQYF	TGCAGTGCTAGAGGTAGCGGGGCCACAGATACGCAGTATTTT
.	TRBJ2-3	many	TRBV4-3	CASSQDSSTDTQYF	TGCGCCAGCAGCCAAGACTCGTCCACAGATACGCAGTATTTT
.	TRBJ2-7	many	TRBV6-9	CASLLMNRELSSYEQYF	TGTGCCAGCCTTCTAATGAACAGGGAGTTGAGCTCCTACGAGCAGTACTTC
TRBD1	TRBJ2-3	few	TRBV19	CASSTDRASTDTQYF	TGTGCCAGTAGTACGGACAGGGCTAGCACAGATACGCAGTATTTT
.	TRBJ2-7	few	TRBV6-2/TRBV6-3	CASSYSGLARYEQYF	TGTGCCAGCAGTTACAGCGGTCTAGCCCGCTACGAGCAGTACTTC
.	TRBJ2-6	many	TRBV4-3	CASSQDVGSGANVLTF	TGCGCCAGCAGCCAAGATGTCGGTTCTGGGGCCAACGTCCTGACTTTC
.	TRBJ1-2	few	TRBV27	CASSFLGGLGGYTF	TGTGCCAGCAGTTTCCTGGGGGGGCTCGGGGGCTACACCTTC
.	TRBJ2-1	many	TRBV12-3/TRBV12-4	CASSLVGYNEQFF	TGTGCCAGCAGCCTCGTTGGGTACAATGAGCAGTTCTTC
.	TRBJ2-1	.	TRBV7-6	CASSFEREQFF	TGTGCCAGCAGCTTCGAGCGGGAGCAGTTCTTC
.	TRBJ1-2	.	TRBV7-9	CASSGTQGSTRYTF	TGTGCCAGCAGCGGCACACAGGGTTCTACTCGCTACACCTTC
TRBD2	TRBJ2-1	.	TRBV7-8	CASSAKGTSAYNEQFF	TGTGCCAGCAGCGCAAAAGGGACTAGCGCTTACAATGAGCAGTTCTTC
TRBD1	TRBJ1-1	few	TRBV7-9	CASSPSLTGEAFF	TGTGCCAGCAGCCCTTCCTTGACAGGGGAAGCTTTCTTT
.	TRBJ1-5	.	TRBV28	CASSFGPGSNQPQHF	TGTGCCAGCAGTTTTGGTCCAGGGAGTAATCAGCCCCAGCATTTT
.	TRBJ2-7	many	TRBV11-1	CASSYSWESENGEQYF	TGTGCCAGCAGCTATAGCTGGGAATCCGAGAACGGCGAGCAGTACTTC
.	TRBJ2-5	few	TRBV12-5	CASGWSGTYQETQYF	TGTGCTAGTGGTTGGAGCGGAACGTACCAAGAGACCCAGTACTTC
.	TRBJ1-3	many	TRBV7-9	CASSLVADSGNTIYF	TGTGCCAGCAGCTTAGTGGCAGACTCTGGAAACACCATATATTTT
TRBD1	TRBJ2-7	few	TRBV7-9	CASSRTGDEQYF	TGTGCCAGCAGCAGGACAGGGGATGAGCAGTACTTC
TRBD1	TRBJ2-7	.	TRBV6-5	CASSPGQHYEQYF	TGTGCCAGCAGTCCGGGACAGCACTACGAGCAGTACTTC
TRBD2	TRBJ2-1	many	TRBV24-1	CATGTSGNNEQFF	TGTGCCACCGGGACTAGCGGGAACAATGAGCAGTTCTTC
.	TRBJ1-4	.	TRBV20-1	CSAFEGGATNEKLFF	TGCAGTGCGTTTGAGGGGGGTGCAACTAATGAAAAACTGTTTTTT
.	TRBJ2-7	many	TRBV12-3/TRBV12-4	CASTLRPHEQYF	TGTGCCAGCACCCTTCGCCCCCACGAGCAGTACTTC
TRBD2	TRBJ2-1	.	TRBV11-3	CASSYASGVLVNEQFF	TGTGCCAGCAGTTATGCTAGCGGGGTGTTGGTAAATGAGCAGTTCTTC
.	TRBJ2-5	.	TRBV7-9	CASSSLETQYF	TGTGCCAGCAGCTCCCTGGAGACCCAGTACTTC
TRBD1	TRBJ2-3	.	TRBV24-1	CATSDLGQGASDTQYF	TGTGCCACCAGTGACCTGGGACAGGGGGCCTCAGATACGCAGTATTTT
TRBD1	TRBJ1-3	few	TRBV7-6	CASSFPGQGSGNTIYF	TGTGCCAGTAGCTTCCCGGGACAGGGGTCTGGAAACACCATATATTTT
TRBD2	TRBJ2-7	many	TRBV6-2/TRBV6-3	CASSRASGGVTYEQYF	TGTGCCAGCAGCCGGGCTAGCGGGGGCGTAACCTACGAGCAGTACTTC
.	TRBJ2-7	many	TRBV4-1	CASSQDLTAPYEQYF	TGCGCCAGCAGCCAAGATCTTACAGCTCCCTACGAGCAGTACTTC